These 8 T cell receptor beta chains share one sample of origin, sequenced in a study of early T cells in non-severe SARS-CoV-2 infection. Via MiXCR, TCRdb re-called the 5' RACE reads, giving one row per CDR3 protein. Counted here are some 87,000 distinct CDR3 sequences, roughly 15% occurring once; the ten biggest clones make up 1.4%. Specimen: whole blood. All receptors derive from an adult who was a healthcare worker with PCR-confirmed SARS-CoV-2 infection or an uninfected control (not recorded which).

This clonotype appeared many times. This chain uses TRBV7-9 with TRBJ2-1, with TRBD2 as a possible D gene (7 bases). Germline-derived CDR1 and CDR2 are SEHNR and FQNEAQ (reference sequence). The CDR3 has 15 amino acids. The V gene lost 1 base and the J gene lost 6 bases, with 13 bases spanning the gap. The CDR3 DNA sequence: TGTGCCAGCAGCTTAGGGGGGGGACAAGGCAATGAGCAGTTCTTC. Amino acids: CASSLGGGQGNEQFF.

Many counts were recorded for this clonotype. The chain couples TRBV12-2 to TRBJ2-1; TRBD1 was called by the table and not checked on the DNA. TRBV12-2 corresponds to a pseudogene. This CDR3 is 16 amino acids long. The CDR3 region has the DNA TGTGCAAGTCGCCAACTCCCGGGAAAATATTACAATGAGCAGTTCTTC. Amino acids: CASRQLPGKYYNEQFF.

This clonotype appeared many times. The chain recombines TRBV2 with TRBJ1-5, with D uncertain. Trimming pared 10 bases from V and 2 bases from J, leaving 12 bases between. The germline V gene encodes CDR1 SNHLY and CDR2 FYNNEI. This CDR3 has 13 residues. The CDR3 nucleotides read TGTGCCACTAACAGTGTGGGCAATCAGCCCCAGCATTTT. Residues: CATNSVGNQPQHF.

This clonotype has only a few counts. This sequence joins TRBV7-9 and TRBJ2-1; 7 bases map to TRBD2. The junction had 33 bases not matched to a gene; V was cut back by 5 bases and J by 8 bases. Germline V gives CDR1 SEHNR, CDR2 FQNEAQ (reference sequence). This CDR3 contains 22 residues. The CDR3 spells CASSRRRSGGLVFEGILDEQFF. In DNA, the CDR3 is TGTGCCAGCAGCCGCCGGAGGAGCGGAGGACTAGTCTTTGAAGGGATTTTGGATGAGCAGTTCTTC.

This clonotype was seen repeatedly, ten times or more. The gene calls are TRBV7-8 and TRBJ1-6, with D possibly being TRBD1 (6 bases). Germline V gene lookup returns CDR1 SGHVS and CDR2 FQNEAQ. Trimming stripped 5 bases from V and 10 bases from J, with 15 bases between. The CDR3 covers 14 residues. The CDR3 sequence: CASSVASGASPLHF. CDR3 nucleotides: TGTGCCAGCAGCGTTGCATCGGGGGCCTCACCCCTCCACTTT.

V usage is TRBV9 and J usage is TRBJ1-1, with no clear D. Germline V CDR1 and CDR2: SGDLS, YYNGEE. Trimming left V 0 bases short and J 1 base short, with 10 bases between. The CDR3 is 15 residues long. The CDR3 sequence is CASSVAVERNTEAFF. CDR3 sequence (DNA): TGTGCCAGCAGCGTAGCTGTGGAGAGGAACACTGAAGCTTTCTTT. Supplemented by reference TRBV9 and TRBJ1-1, the full variable domain reads DSGVTQTPKHLITATGQRVTLRCSPRSGDLSVYWYQQSLDQGLQFLIQYYNGEERAKGNILERFSAQQFPDLHSELNLSSLELGDSALYFCASSVAVERNTEAFFGQGTRLTVV.

This sequence joins TRBV7-2 and TRBJ2-7; D is unresolved. Germline V gene sequence: CDR1 SGHTA, CDR2 FQGNSA. V dropped 3 bases and J dropped 5 bases, with 5 bases sitting between them. The CDR3 extends over 11 amino acids. The CDR3 protein is CASSLHNEQYF. Written as DNA, the CDR3 is TGTGCCAGCAGCTTGCACAACGAGCAGTACTTC.

To note about this clonotype: A read error may explain this, as a much larger clone is one base away. The chain recombines TRBV7-2 with TRBJ2-1; D unresolved. This CDR3 has 12 amino acids. V lost 0 bases, J lost 3 bases, and 0 bases lay in between. Per germline, CDR1 SGHTA and CDR2 FQGNSA. The CDR3 protein is CASSLAYNEQFF. In DNA, the CDR3 is TGTGCCAGCAGCTTAGCCTACAATGAGCAGTTCTTC.